A single T cell receptor (beta chain) is shown here with its context. The antigen remains undetermined. V was cut by 4 bases and J by 8 bases, with 15 bases left in between. Germline V gene data show CDR1 as LNHDA and CDR2 as SQIVND (reference sequence). There are 14 residues in the CDR3. The sample belongs to a study of cytomegalovirus exposure and HLA in healthy donors. Study conclusions and caveats: Later analysis associated a missense DCLRE1C variant with TCR beta V- and J-gene trimming. The availability of immune exposure information extended only to CMV serostatus.

PCR employed 60 Vbeta and 13 Jbeta primers. Authors' methods: In a later analysis, of around 85 million unique beta chains, approximately 10 million appeared in at least two donors. Measured with immunoSEQ multiplex PCR; TCRdb has only the in-frame clones, and not every one. V, J and clone size were drawn from that table, and D and trimming were deduced from the DNA. Among approximately 110,000 clones, around three quarters were seen once, and the ten largest hold about 2.7%. This TCR was sampled from a young woman in good health and CMV-seropositive. Sequencing was carried out using PBMCs. This chain uses TRBV19 with TRBJ1-5, with D perhaps matching TRBD1 (6 bases). As DNA, the CDR3 is TGTGCCAGTAGTACTTTAGAGGCAGGGGAGCCCCAGCATTTT. Its translation is CASSTLEAGEPQHF.